This T cell receptor beta chain was sequenced for a study of breast tumors, draining lymph nodes, adjacent tissues. As for this clonotype: The antigen remains undetermined.

TCRdb re-analysed the multiplex PCR reads in MiXCR, keeping a single row per CDR3 protein. Found here are about 22,000 distinct CDR3 sequences, around 50% of them singletons; the top ten hold 13% to 15%. The length of the CDR3 is 13 residues. Germline V lookup: CDR1 SNHLY, CDR2 FYNNEI. Deletions cut 5 bases from V and 6 bases from J, with 10 bases between. Broader study findings: Luminal-like breast cancer showed significantly greater tumor-nontumor repertoire similarity than basal-like breast cancer did.

Input material: breast tumor tissue. The TCR comes from a female donor with breast cancer. Some clones in this sample may be carry-over from other donors' samples. V gene TRBV2 combines with J gene TRBJ1-4; D call uncertain. CDR3 sequence: CASSRSGYEKLFF. The CDR3 DNA follows: TGTGCCAGCAGTCGGAGCGGCTATGAAAAACTGTTTTTT.